These 9 T cell receptor beta chains were all obtained from the same sample, sequenced in a study of T cell repertoires in cytomegalovirus infection. MiXCR, run by TCRdb on the reads, gives a single entry per CDR3 protein. The sample includes 160,000 or so distinct CDR3 sequences, 23% of them seen just once. The specimen was PBMCs. Source of these receptors: a human donor in good health (CMV status not recorded). Some clones in this sample may be carry-over from other donors' samples.

A note on this clonotype: One junction end does not reproduce the germline sequence, and a read error may be involved. This chain connects TRBV11-2 to TRBJ2-3; weak D call: TRBD1 (7 bases). In germline, CDR1 is SGHAT, CDR2 FQNNGV. The CDR3 totals 14 residues. The CDR3 loop is CASSSRGAKNTQYF. As DNA, the CDR3 is TGTGCCAGCAGCAGCAGGGGGGCTAAAAATACTCAGTATTTT.

The chain has TRBV30 and TRBJ2-1; 7 nucleotides agree with TRBD1. CDR3 size: 17 residues. The trim removed 7 bases at V and 9 bases at J, leaving 24 bases unmatched. The germline CDR1 and CDR2 sequences are GTSNPN and SVGIG (reference sequence). The CDR3 loop is CASTKITARGPGGEQFF. Written as DNA, the CDR3 is TGTGCCTCCACCAAAATAACCGCCCGAGGCCCAGGGGGTGAGCAGTTCTTC.

In this sample, this clonotype turned up a few times. This chain connects TRBV24-1 to TRBJ2-2, with 10 bases that match TRBD1. V shed 3 bases, J shed 6 bases, and the junction held 9 bases outside the gene matches. The CDR3 length is 17 residues. Germline V gene data show CDR1 as KGHDR and CDR2 as SFDVKD. For the CDR3, the DNA is TGTGCCACCAGTGATGCTCCGGGACAGGGGAAGGCCGGGGAGCTGTTTTTT. Translating it yields CATSDAPGQGKAGELFF.

V is TRBV11-2 and J is TRBJ1-4; a possible D gene is TRBD1 (6 bases). The CDR3 spans 14 residues. V shed 4 bases and J shed 10 bases, with 16 bases lying between them. CDR1 and CDR2 (germline): SGHAT, FQNNGV. The CDR3 DNA follows: TGTGCCAGCAGCTCATTACAGGGTTTTGGAAAACTGTTTTTT. It encodes CASSSLQGFGKLFF.

Turning to this clonotype: One end of the junction is discordant with germline, which a read error may explain. The chain carries TRBV4-1 and TRBJ1-1, with D possibly TRBD1 on 6 matching bases. The CDR3 contains 14 residues. From germline, CDR1 is MGHRA and CDR2 YSYEKL. DNA for the CDR3: TGTGCCAGCAGCCAAGAGGGGGGGAACACTGAAGCTTTCTTT. Translated: CASSQEGGNTEAFF.

This clonotype was picked up many times. The chain couples TRBV7-2 to TRBJ2-1, with TRBD2 identical over 8 bases. The germline V gene has CDR1 SGHTA and CDR2 FQGNSA. Trimming cost V 2 bases and J 7 bases; bases outside gene matches: 10. CDR3 length: 16 residues. CDR3 sequence: CASSLTGTRGRNEQFF. The CDR3 nucleotides read TGTGCCAGCAGCTTAACCGGGACTAGAGGGAGAAATGAGCAGTTCTTC.

The sample holds a few counts of this clonotype. The J gene is TRBJ1-2, the V gene TRBV2; TRBD1 matches at 7 bases. V lost 0 bases and J lost 4; bases outside the gene matches: 2. The CDR3 spans 14 residues. Germline-derived CDR1 and CDR2 are SNHLY and FYNNEI. The CDR3 region is CASSEATGTYGYTF. CDR3 nucleotide sequence: TGTGCCAGCAGTGAAGCGACAGGGACCTATGGCTACACCTTC.

The rearrangement joins TRBV20-1 to TRBJ2-7; 8 bases are shared with TRBD1. Germline V CDR1 and CDR2: DFQATT, SNEGSKA (reference sequence). CDR3 size: 12 residues. V trimming: 3 bases; J trimming: 5 bases; junction bases outside the gene matches: 3. Here the CDR3 DNA reads TGCAGTGCTAGGAGGACAGGGAACGAGCAGTACTTC. Translated: CSARRTGNEQYF.

This clonotype was picked up a small number of times. This chain joins TRBV2 and TRBJ1-2; TRBD1 matches 10 bases. The V gene's germline CDR1 is SNHLY and CDR2 FYNNEI. J lost 5 bases, V lost 7 bases, and 10 bases had no gene match. The CDR3 runs to 15 residues. The CDR3 DNA reads as TGTGCCAGCACCTTCGGACAGGGGGAAGCGTATGGCTACACCTTC. It encodes CASTFGQGEAYGYTF.